This TCR beta chain was retrieved from a study of T cell repertoires in cytomegalovirus infection. Study-level information: Indicated by public TCR beta signatures were CMV infection and matching HLA type.

General study findings and limits: The response measured ex vivo was dominated by TCR beta clonotypes (HLA-C-restricted and CMV-specific).

The germline V and J ends were trimmed by 3 bases and 3 bases, with 12 bases remaining between them. Germline V gives CDR1 KGHDR, CDR2 SFDVKD. CDR3 length equals 15 residues. From the reads, TCRdb called clonotypes with MiXCR, one entry per CDR3 protein. The table records about 830,000 distinct CDR3 sequences, 32% of them present only once. A few counts support this clonotype. The antigen is undetermined. The clonotype was recovered from a human donor in good health (CMV status not recorded). Some clones in this sample may be carry-over from other donors' samples. The chain is built from TRBV24-1 and TRBJ2-3; D is undetermined. This specimen consisted of cultured CD8+ T cells from PBMCs, obtained from culture after CMV antigen stimulation. This CDR3 is CATSDRKDATDTQYF. CDR3 coding DNA: TGTGCCACCAGTGATCGGAAGGATGCGACAGATACGCAGTATTTT.